These 5 T cell receptor beta chains originate from one sample sequenced in a study of blood T cells in healthy people across ages. A second PCR of about 7 to 12 cycles used a sample-barcoded 5' primer and a J-beta primer mix. TCRdb re-called the 5' RACE reads through MiXCR, storing one row per CDR3 protein. The sample records about 680,000 distinct CDR3 sequences, over 45% being singletons. Sequencing was performed on blood. These receptors were obtained from a woman aged 55-70 years in good health.

This clonotype was observed a single time. This rearrangement joins TRBV6-2 or TRBV6-3 to TRBJ2-3; 8 bases line up with TRBD2. Germline CDR1 MNHEY, CDR2 SVGEGT. The length of the CDR3 is 17 residues. V trimming: 6 bases; J trimming: 3 bases; junction bases outside the gene matches: 14. As DNA, the CDR3 is TGTGCCAGCAGCCCCATTGGTCAGCGGGGGAGGACAGATACGCAGTATTTT. Translation gives CASSPIGQRGRTDTQYF.

This clonotype was seen a few times. The chain recombines TRBV20-1 with TRBJ2-7, with TRBD2 identical over 13 bases. This CDR3 spans 14 amino acids. The germline V gene encodes CDR1 DFQATT and CDR2 SNEGSKA (reference sequence). After removal of 4 bases from V and 7 bases from J, the junction contained 7 bases not matched to a gene. The CDR3 here is CSATGLAGANEQYF. CDR3 coding DNA: TGCAGTGCTACCGGACTAGCGGGAGCCAATGAGCAGTACTTC.

The chain carries TRBV7-2 and TRBJ2-5; TRBD1 matches 8 bases. The J call is uncertain, as TRBJ2-1 better fits the DNA end. Germline V lookup: CDR1 SGHTA, CDR2 FQGNSA. The CDR3 contains 15 residues. DNA for the CDR3: TGTGCCAGCAGTCCTCAGGCAGGGGGCCAAGAGACCCAGTTCTTC. Translation: CASSPQAGGQETQFF.

This clonotype showed up just once. This rearrangement joins TRBV2 to TRBJ2-5, with D uncertain. The DNA end favors TRBJ2-7, so the J call may be wrong. The germline V gene encodes CDR1 SNHLY and CDR2 FYNNEI. The CDR3 has 11 amino acids. CDR3 sequence reads: CASSPFGEQYF. CDR3 coding DNA: TGTGCCAGCAGCCCGTTCGGCGAGCAGTACTTC.

The chain employs TRBV20-1 and TRBJ2-7; TRBD2 matches 9 bases. The CDR3 consists of 18 residues. Germline CDR1 is DFQATT and CDR2 is SNEGSKA (reference sequence). Trimming took 0 bases from V and 0 from J; bases not matched to a gene: 12. The CDR3: CSAREVGLAGAASYEQYF. The CDR3 bases are TGCAGTGCTAGAGAGGTCGGGTTAGCGGGAGCCGCCTCCTACGAGCAGTACTTC.